One sample yielded the 30 T cell receptor beta chains listed below, sequenced in a study of blood T cell repertoires in COVID-19. Sequencing used immunoSEQ multiplex PCR; TCRdb keeps in-frame clones, though not all of them. The profile shows around 260,000 clones, 87% of them singletons. Sequencing was carried out using peripheral blood. The receptors were sampled from a woman in her 50s with acute or convalescent COVID-19.

The V call is TRBV5-5, the J call TRBJ1-4; D is perhaps TRBD1 (5 bases). The germline V gene has CDR1 SGHKS and CDR2 YYEKEE (reference sequence). Trimming pared 0 bases from V and 0 bases from J, leaving 12 bases between. The CDR3 has 17 residues. CDR3 region: CASSLDGGTSTNEKLFF. CDR3 nucleotide sequence: TGTGCCAGCAGCTTGGATGGGGGGACGTCAACTAATGAAAAACTGTTTTTT.

The rearrangement joins TRBV29-1 to TRBJ1-1; 7 bases fit TRBD1. The CDR3 covers 12 residues. V dropped 3 bases and J dropped 8; count of bases not matched to a gene: 6. From germline, CDR1 is SQVTM and CDR2 ANQGSEA. For the CDR3, the DNA is TGCAGCGTTGATGACAGGGACGGAGAAGCTTTCTTT. Encoded protein: CSVDDRDGEAFF.

The V and J genes are TRBV28 and TRBJ1-1, with D possibly matching TRBD1 (6 bases). The CDR3 sequence is 15 residues long. Germline values: CDR1 MDHEN, CDR2 SYDVKM. V was trimmed by 5 bases and J by 0 bases, leaving 13 bases between them. Here the CDR3 reads CASSQYWTVNTEAFF. The CDR3 nucleotides are TGTGCCAGCAGTCAGTACTGGACAGTGAACACTGAAGCTTTCTTT.

The chain links TRBV5-1 to TRBJ2-5, with 8 bases lining up with TRBD2. Unmatched junction bases numbered 16, after V lost 4 bases and J lost 5 bases. The length of the CDR3 is 17 residues. In germline, CDR1 is SGHRS, CDR2 YFSETQ. DNA for the CDR3: TGCGCCAGCAGCCCCCTGAGAAGCGGGAGTATTTTGGAGACCCAGTACTTC. Translating gives CASSPLRSGSILETQYF. The variable domain in full, completed from reference TRBV5-1 and TRBJ2-5, reads KAGVTQTPRYLIKTRGQQVTLSCSPISGHRSVSWYQQTPGQGLQFLFEYFSETQRNKGNFPGRFSGRQFSNSRSEMNVSTLELGDSALYLCASSPLRSGSILETQYFGPGTRLLVL.

This sequence joins TRBV2 and TRBJ1-2; D uncertain. There are 14 residues in the CDR3. V lost 1 base and J 4 bases, leaving 10 bases between the germline ends. Germline assignment: CDR1 SNHLY and CDR2 FYNNEI. CDR3 loop: CASSEVAASYGYTF. The CDR3 DNA sequence: TGTGCCAGCAGTGAAGTAGCGGCCTCCTATGGCTACACCTTC. Complete variable domain (other parts from reference TRBV2 and TRBJ1-2): EPEVTQTPSHQVTQMGQEVILRCVPISNHLYFYWYRQILGQKVEFLVSFYNNEISEKSEIFDDQFSVERPDGSNFTLKIRSTKLEDSAMYFCASSEVAASYGYTFGSGTRLTVV.

The chain employs TRBV7-9 and TRBJ1-6; TRBD1 might be the D (5 bases). The V end lost 6 bases, the J end lost 13 bases, and 13 bases lay between the germline ends. This CDR3 is built from 12 residues. Germline V gene lookup returns CDR1 SEHNR and CDR2 FQNEAQ (reference sequence). The CDR3 loop reads CASSLGGSPLHF. The CDR3 DNA sequence: TGTGCCAGCAGTTTGGGGGGTTCCCCCCTCCACTTT.

This chain joins TRBV28 and TRBJ2-4; D is unresolved. Between the trimmed V and J ends, which lost 4 bases and 0 bases, there was a span of 4 bases. This CDR3 is built from 13 residues. From germline, CDR1 is MDHEN and CDR2 SYDVKM. DNA of the CDR3: TGTGCCAGCAGTTCGGGAGCCAAAAACATTCAGTACTTC. Residues: CASSSGAKNIQYF.

V usage is TRBV28 and J usage is TRBJ1-5; 7 bases agree with TRBD1. The CDR3 runs 16 residues. CDR1 is MDHEN and CDR2 is SYDVKM in the germline V gene. V lost 0 bases to trimming and J lost 3 bases; unmatched junction nucleotides: 5. In nucleotides, the CDR3 is TGTGCCAGCAGTTTATGGGGACAGATCCCCAATCAGCCCCAGCATTTT. Translation gives CASSLWGQIPNQPQHF.

CDR3 residues: CASSQRAGGLYEQYF. CDR3 nucleotide sequence: TGTGCCAGCAGCCAAAGAGCGGGAGGCCTCTACGAGCAGTACTTC. The chain links TRBV3-1 (or the pseudogene TRBV3-2) to TRBJ2-7; 9 positions agree with TRBD2. CDR1 LGHDT and CDR2 YNNKEL come from the germline V gene (reference sequence). The J segment lost 3 bases and the V segment lost 2 bases, leaving 5 bases of the junction unmatched. There are 15 residues in the CDR3.

The chain recombines TRBV5-1 with TRBJ2-1, with D possibly TRBD1 on 6 matching bases. V was shortened by 0 bases and J by 6 bases, with 19 bases between the two germline ends. Germline CDR1 reads SGHRS; CDR2 reads YFSETQ. This CDR3 comprises 17 residues. This CDR3 is CASSLAGATGYLNEQFF. The CDR3 DNA sequence: TGCGCCAGCAGCTTGGCCGGAGCAACAGGGTATCTCAATGAGCAGTTCTTC.

The chain carries TRBV30 and TRBJ1-3; D gene ambiguous. The CDR3 sequence is 13 residues long. In germline, CDR1 is GTSNPN, CDR2 SVGIG (reference sequence). Trimming removed 1 base from V and 4 bases from J, with 8 bases in between. DNA of the CDR3: TGTGCCTGGAGTGGAGCAGGAGGAAACACCATATATTTT. This sequence encodes CAWSGAGGNTIYF.

The chain links TRBV24-1 to TRBJ2-5; maybe TRBD2 (6 bases). The germline V gene encodes CDR1 KGHDR and CDR2 SFDVKD. The CDR3 runs 14 residues. Trimming stripped 3 bases from V and 4 bases from J, with 11 bases between. The CDR3 spells CATSDPGVVETQYF. The CDR3 DNA follows: TGTGCCACCAGTGATCCGGGAGTTGTAGAGACCCAGTACTTC.

The chain employs TRBV7-2 and TRBJ1-1; D remains ambiguous. Germline V lookup: CDR1 SGHTA, CDR2 FQGNSA. This CDR3 is built from 13 residues. Trimming took 2 bases from V and 5 from J, leaving 9 bases between them. The CDR3 DNA is TGTGCCAGCAGCTTAAGGGCGGGGACTGAAGCTTTCTTT. Its protein product is CASSLRAGTEAFF.

The genes are TRBV7-2 and TRBJ1-2; tentative D call: TRBD1 (5 bases). Trimming cost V 5 bases and J 4 bases, with 17 bases left between them. CDR1 is SGHTA and CDR2 is FQGNSA in the germline V gene. This CDR3 is 15 amino acids long. The CDR3 DNA follows: TGTGCCAGCAGCCTCTCGGGGGATGTGGGCTATGGCTACACCTTC. Residues: CASSLSGDVGYGYTF.

This sequence joins TRBV10-3 and TRBJ2-1; D may be TRBD2 (7 bases). CDR1 and CDR2 from the germline V gene are ENHRY and SYGVKD. This CDR3 has 17 residues. With 6 bases removed from V and 6 bases from J, the gap between germline ends came to 24 bases. CDR3 nucleotide sequence: TGTGCCATCAGAGGGGGAGGGGCGGGACAAACTAGCAATGAGCAGTTCTTC. Translated, it gives CAIRGGGAGQTSNEQFF.

V gene TRBV4-1 combines with J gene TRBJ1-1; D is ambiguous. The CDR3 totals 16 residues. Germline V CDR1 and CDR2: MGHRA, YSYEKL. Trimming left V 4 bases short and J 1 base short, with 16 bases between. The CDR3 loop is CASSRSQRSENTEAFF. CDR3 sequence (DNA): TGCGCCAGCAGCCGCAGTCAGCGAAGTGAGAACACTGAAGCTTTCTTT.

This sequence joins TRBV19 and TRBJ1-5; no firm D call. V was cut by 3 bases and J by 0 bases, with 9 bases left in between. The germline V gene encodes CDR1 LNHDA and CDR2 SQIVND (reference sequence). The CDR3 extends over 15 amino acids. The CDR3 coding sequence is TGTGCCAGTAGTATGGGCGGGAGTAGCAATCAGCCCCAGCATTTT. Translation gives CASSMGGSSNQPQHF.

CDR3: CASSLAGAAYEQYF. In nucleotides, the CDR3 is TGTGCCAGCAGCTTAGCTGGGGCGGCCTACGAGCAGTACTTC. This chain links TRBV11-1 with TRBJ2-7; the D gene is possibly TRBD1 (5 bases). CDR1 SGHAT and CDR2 FQDESV come from the germline V gene (reference sequence). This CDR3 has 14 residues. The ends were cut back, 0 bases at V and 2 bases at J, with 8 bases in the middle.

The V and J genes are TRBV5-1 and TRBJ2-7; 9 bases fit TRBD1. The trim removed 5 bases at V and 4 bases at J, leaving 19 bases unmatched. The CDR3 spans 18 residues. The germline CDR1 and CDR2 sequences are SGHRS and YFSETQ. In DNA, the CDR3 is TGCGCCAGCAGGGAGCGTCGTGGGACAGGGATCCAGACTTACGAGCAGTACTTC. Its protein product is CASRERRGTGIQTYEQYF.

This rearrangement joins TRBV2 to TRBJ2-7, with D tentatively TRBD1 (5 bases). This CDR3 is 18 amino acids long. Germline values: CDR1 SNHLY, CDR2 FYNNEI. Trimming removed 6 bases at V and 1 base at J, with 25 bases between. The CDR3 sequence: CASRERQGLLLGSYEQYF. CDR3 DNA sequence: TGTGCCAGCAGGGAGAGGCAGGGTCTTCTTTTAGGGTCCTACGAGCAGTACTTC.

The V call is TRBV28, the J call TRBJ2-5; weak D call: TRBD2 (5 bases). Trimming shortened V by 5 bases and J by 5 bases, and 15 bases separated the two germline ends. Germline V gene data show CDR1 as MDHEN and CDR2 as SYDVKM. This CDR3 is 14 amino acids long. In DNA form, the CDR3 reads TGTGCCAGCAGTCCGACCCCCCGAGGGGAGACCCAGTACTTC. Protein product: CASSPTPRGETQYF.

The chain uses TRBV5-8 and TRBJ2-2; no clear D. V was clipped by 4 bases and J by 4 bases, with 11 bases between them. Germline loops: CDR1 SGHTS, CDR2 YDEGEE. There are 14 residues in the CDR3. As DNA, the CDR3 is TGTGCCAGCAGCCACTACCCACTCACCGGGGAGCTGTTTTTT. The encoded protein is CASSHYPLTGELFF.

The CDR3 loop is CASSLEAGKETQYF. As DNA, the CDR3 is TGCGCCAGCAGCTTGGAGGCAGGAAAAGAGACCCAGTACTTC. This chain links TRBV5-1 with TRBJ2-5; D remains ambiguous. Trimming shortened V by 0 bases and J by 3 bases, and 9 bases separated the two germline ends. The CDR3 runs 14 residues. Germline CDR1 SGHRS, CDR2 YFSETQ.

This clone was detected only a few times. The CDR3 nucleotides are TGTGCCAGTAGTATGTTAGGGGGCTATGAAAAACTGTTTTTT. Translated, it gives CASSMLGGYEKLFF. This sequence joins TRBV19 and TRBJ1-4; the match to TRBD1 covers 7 bases. Germline V gene lookup returns CDR1 LNHDA and CDR2 SQIVND (reference sequence). This CDR3 is built from 14 residues. V was pared by 3 bases and J by 6 bases, with 4 bases of the junction left unmatched.

The chain is built from TRBV10-3 and TRBJ1-2, with a possible D match to TRBD1 (6 bases). V was cut by 7 bases and J by 7 bases, with 13 bases left in between. The germline gives CDR1 ENHRY, CDR2 SYGVKD. The CDR3 is 12 residues long. CDR3 DNA sequence: TGTGCCATCAACAACAGGGACACTGGCTACACCTTC. Protein sequence: CAINNRDTGYTF.

As DNA, the CDR3 is TGTGCCAGCTCAAGGACAGGGGGCGTGAACACTGAAGCTTTCTTT. This gives the protein CASSRTGGVNTEAFF. The J gene is TRBJ1-1, the V gene TRBV18, with 11 bases that match TRBD1. V lost 5 bases to trimming and J lost 0 bases; unmatched junction nucleotides: 2. The CDR3 sequence is 15 residues long. Germline lookup yields CDR1 KGHSH and CDR2 LQKENI.

This chain connects TRBV28 to TRBJ2-7, with D hard to call. The germline V gene has CDR1 MDHEN and CDR2 SYDVKM. This CDR3 has 11 residues. Deletions cut 3 bases from V and 4 bases from J, with 4 bases between. This CDR3 reads CASSFLYEQYF. CDR3 nucleotides: TGTGCCAGCAGTTTCCTATACGAGCAGTACTTC.

J is TRBJ2-7 and V is TRBV7-9; TRBD2 aligns across 8 bases. Germline CDR1 SEHNR, CDR2 FQNEAQ (reference sequence). With V trimmed by 8 bases and J by 2 bases, 8 bases remained unmatched. CDR3 length: 14 amino acids. The CDR3 DNA is TGTGCCAGCGGATCAATGCGGGGGGCCTACGAGCAGTACTTC. Amino acid sequence: CASGSMRGAYEQYF.

The V and J genes are TRBV28 and TRBJ2-3; D perhaps matches TRBD2 (5 bases). From germline, CDR1 is MDHEN and CDR2 SYDVKM. The CDR3 is made up of 16 amino acids. Trimming removed 2 bases at V and 1 base at J, with 13 bases between. Here the CDR3 DNA reads TGTGCCAGCAGTTTAGGAGCGGCCCCCGGCACAGATACGCAGTATTTT. It translates to CASSLGAAPGTDTQYF.

The gene calls are TRBV23-1 and TRBJ2-2; D perhaps matches TRBD2 (6 bases). TRBV23-1 is flagged as an ORF with uncertain function. The CDR3 contains 13 residues. Trimming shortened V by 6 bases and J by 6 bases, and 11 bases separated the two germline ends. The CDR3 region has the DNA TGCGCCAGCAGGCCAGGGAGGCCCGGGGAGCTGTTTTTT. Protein: CASRPGRPGELFF.